These 10 T cell receptor beta chains were sequenced from one sample in a study of cytomegalovirus exposure and HLA in healthy donors. The PCR was carried out with 60 Vbeta primers and 13 Jbeta primers. Measured with immunoSEQ multiplex PCR; TCRdb has only the in-frame clones, and not every one. The repertoire holds around 190,000 clones, with 60% to 80% as singletons. Sequences were obtained from PBMCs. The origin of the receptors is a young woman in good health and CMV-seronegative.

This rearrangement joins TRBV19 to TRBJ1-2; D is perhaps TRBD1 (6 bases). Germline assignment: CDR1 LNHDA and CDR2 SQIVND (reference sequence). The CDR3 contains 12 residues. Deletions cut 5 bases from V and 7 bases from J, with 11 bases between. The CDR3 spells CASSLRTVGYTF. CDR3 nucleotides: TGTGCCAGTAGTCTACGGACAGTTGGCTACACCTTC.

This clone came up a few times. The J gene is TRBJ1-1, the V gene TRBV6-1; possibly TRBD1 for D (5 bases). The CDR3 contains 16 residues. The V gene's germline CDR1 is MNHNS and CDR2 SASEGT. Between the trimmed V and J ends, which lost 2 bases and 1 base, there was a span of 14 bases. The CDR3 is CASSETRTRKNTEAFF. CDR3 nucleotide sequence: TGTGCCAGCAGTGAAACCCGGACAAGGAAGAACACTGAAGCTTTCTTT.

V and J are TRBV19 and TRBJ2-3; possible D gene TRBD2, 5 bases. Germline V gene lookup returns CDR1 LNHDA and CDR2 SQIVND (reference sequence). The CDR3 consists of 14 residues. V was clipped by 2 bases and J by 0 bases, with 6 bases between them. Here the CDR3 DNA reads TGTGCCAGTAGTATAAGGACTAGCACAGATACGCAGTATTTT. As protein: CASSIRTSTDTQYF.

CDR3 residues: CASSTGQGNDEQYF. The CDR3 region has the DNA TGTGCCAGCAGCACGGGACAGGGGAACGACGAGCAGTACTTC. V usage is TRBV7-8 and J usage is TRBJ2-7; TRBD1 agrees at 10 bases. CDR1 is SGHVS and CDR2 is FQNEAQ in the germline V gene. With 5 bases clipped from V and 5 bases from J, the junction kept 6 bases outside the gene matches. The CDR3 contains 14 residues.

This clone was picked up a small number of times. The rearrangement uses TRBV5-1 and TRBJ2-1; tentative D call: TRBD2 (6 bases). CDR1 SGHRS and CDR2 YFSETQ come from the germline V gene. Trimming stripped 3 bases from V and 0 bases from J, with 13 bases between. The CDR3 is 16 residues long. The CDR3 bases are TGCGCCAGCAGCTGGGATAGGAGGGTCTCCTACAATGAGCAGTTCTTC. Amino acids: CASSWDRRVSYNEQFF.

This rearrangement joins TRBV6-1 to TRBJ2-7; a weak D match, TRBD2 (6 bases). Germline CDR1 and CDR2: MNHNS and SASEGT. The CDR3 contains 15 residues. V was clipped by 11 bases and J by 5 bases, with 25 bases between them. Here the CDR3 reads CALRRFGGISDEQYF. For the CDR3, the DNA is TGTGCCCTACGTAGATTCGGGGGAATATCTGACGAGCAGTACTTC.

This clone was detected a few times. CDR3 coding DNA: TGCGCCAGCAGCCAAGGGTTGGACAGCCTTGGGGAGACCCAGTACTTC. Protein: CASSQGLDSLGETQYF. The V and J genes are TRBV4-1 and TRBJ2-5; tentatively, D is TRBD1 (6 bases). The germline V gene has CDR1 MGHRA and CDR2 YSYEKL. The CDR3 runs 16 residues. The ends were cut back, 1 base at V and 5 bases at J, with 17 bases in the middle.

This clone was found a few times. The V and J genes are TRBV13 and TRBJ2-5, with D perhaps matching TRBD2 (6 bases). This CDR3 region has 19 residues. From germline, CDR1 is PRHDT and CDR2 FYEKMQ (reference sequence). V dropped 5 bases and J dropped 2 bases, with 27 bases sitting between them. The CDR3 DNA is TGTGCCAGCAGCCACTATGAGGAGGGCCGGGGGTCCGCACAAGAGACCCAGTACTTC. Protein product: CASSHYEEGRGSAQETQYF.

The V call is TRBV4-2, the J call TRBJ2-3; 7 bases line up with TRBD2. V dropped 0 bases and J dropped 3; count of bases not matched to a gene: 6. There are 16 residues in the CDR3. In germline, CDR1 is LGHNA, CDR2 YNFKEQ. The CDR3 loop is CASSQESGGKTDTQYF. Here the CDR3 DNA reads TGTGCCAGCAGCCAAGAATCGGGGGGAAAGACAGATACGCAGTATTTT.

This clone occurred a few times. This chain links TRBV7-3 with TRBJ2-7; 9 nucleotides match TRBD1. The CDR3 spans 15 residues. The J segment lost 6 bases and the V segment lost 4 bases, leaving 10 bases of the junction unmatched. Germline-derived CDR1 and CDR2 are SGHTA and FQGTGA. The CDR3, as DNA: TGTGCCAGCAGCTGGGGGGGACAGGGAACAGGCGAGCAGTACTTC. It codes for CASSWGGQGTGEQYF.